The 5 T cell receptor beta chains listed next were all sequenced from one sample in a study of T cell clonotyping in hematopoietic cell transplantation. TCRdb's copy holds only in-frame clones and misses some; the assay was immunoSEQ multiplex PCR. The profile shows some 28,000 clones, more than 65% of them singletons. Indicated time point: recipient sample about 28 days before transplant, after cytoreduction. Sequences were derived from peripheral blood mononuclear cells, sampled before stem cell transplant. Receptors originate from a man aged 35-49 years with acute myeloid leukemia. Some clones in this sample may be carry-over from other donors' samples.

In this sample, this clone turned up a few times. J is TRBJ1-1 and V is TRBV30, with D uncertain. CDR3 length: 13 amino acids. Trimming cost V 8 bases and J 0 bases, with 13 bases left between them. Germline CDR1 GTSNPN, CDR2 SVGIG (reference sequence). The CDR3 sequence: CAQRPEMNTEAFF. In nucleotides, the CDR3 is TGTGCCCAACGCCCGGAGATGAACACTGAAGCTTTCTTT.

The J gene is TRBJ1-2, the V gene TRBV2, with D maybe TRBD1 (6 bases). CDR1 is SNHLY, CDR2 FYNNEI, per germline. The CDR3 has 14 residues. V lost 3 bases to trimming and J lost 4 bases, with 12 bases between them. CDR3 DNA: TGTGCCAGCAGTGAGGGGGCCGGGGGCTATGGCTACACCTTC. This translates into CASSEGAGGYGYTF.

The CDR3 spells CASSYDSRYYGYTF. The CDR3 region has the DNA TGTGCCAGCAGCTACGACAGCCGATACTATGGCTACACCTTC. V is TRBV14 and J is TRBJ1-2, with D possibly TRBD1 on 5 matching bases. From germline, CDR1 is SGHDN and CDR2 FVKESK. Trimming took 5 bases from V and 3 from J, leaving 13 bases between them. This CDR3 has 14 amino acids. The whole variable domain, remainder taken from reference TRBV14 and TRBJ1-2, is EAGVTQFPSHSVIEKGQTVTLRCDPISGHDNLYWYRRVMGKEIKFLLHFVKESKQDESGMPNNRFLAERTGGTYSTLKVQPAELEDSGVYFCASSYDSRYYGYTFGSGTRLTVV.

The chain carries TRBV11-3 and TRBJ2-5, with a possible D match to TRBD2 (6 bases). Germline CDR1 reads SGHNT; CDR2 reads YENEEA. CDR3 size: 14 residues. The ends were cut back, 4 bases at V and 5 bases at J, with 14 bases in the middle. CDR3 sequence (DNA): TGTGCCAGCAGCTCTAGTACGGGGAGGGAGACCCAGTACTTC. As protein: CASSSSTGRETQYF.

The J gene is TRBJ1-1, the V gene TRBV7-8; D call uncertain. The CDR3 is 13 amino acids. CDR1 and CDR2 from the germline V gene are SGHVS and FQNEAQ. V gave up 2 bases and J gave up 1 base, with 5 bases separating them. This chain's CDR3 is CASSLTENTEAFF. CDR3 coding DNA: TGTGCCAGCAGCTTAACAGAGAACACTGAAGCTTTCTTT.